Below, 11 T cell receptor beta chains from the same sample are listed, as sequenced in a study of CD8+ T cells in alopecia areata. Researchers sorted pooled cutaneous lymph node cells on the basis of CD4, CD8alpha, NKG2D, NKG2ACE and other markers. It was cDNA, reverse transcribed from extracted RNA, that served as the sequencing template. Measured with immunoSEQ multiplex PCR; TCRdb has only the in-frame clones, and not every one. The specimen has around 18,000 clones, none found just once. Material for sequencing was CD8+ T cells sorted from a lymph node. The receptors were sampled from a C3H/HeJ mouse with alopecia areata. The MHC haplotype recorded for the strain is H2-k.

This clone was seen a handful of times. Gene names refer to mouse genes. The CDR3 end lies 4 residues beyond the end of the read and is filled in from the germline J gene. The chain carries TRBV31 and TRBJ2-1, with TRBD2 identical over 10 bases. From germline, CDR1 is GKSSPN and CDR2 SITVG. V shed 3 bases, J shed 1 base, and the junction held 6 bases outside the gene matches. The CDR3 totals 16 residues. Partial CDR3 DNA: TGTGCCTGGAGGCCTCTGGGGGGGCGCAACTATGCT. It specifies CAWRPLGGRNYA. The whole CDR3 region reads CAWRPLGGRNYAEQFF.

This clone was seen more than once but under ten times. The listed TCRdb protein conflicts with the DNA translation at residue 12, and the protein shown is translated directly from the DNA. Mouse gene names apply. The CDR3 is CASSIRDNSGNTLYF. Incomplete CDR3 DNA: TGTGCCAGCAGTATACGGGACAATTCTGGAAATACG. The chain carries TRBV19 and TRBJ1-3; TRBD1 is a possible D gene (6 bases). The read ends 3 residues early relative to the CDR3; the germline J gene fills the gap. The length of the CDR3 is 15 residues. V was shortened by 1 base and J by 0 bases, with 8 bases between the two germline ends. Germline CDR1 reads FNHDT; CDR2 reads SITEND (reference sequence).

Regarding this clone: The translated DNA and TCRdb's protein are not identical at residue 12; the protein here was translated from the DNA. Gene names are mouse gene names. Read sequence stops 3 residues before the CDR3 end, and the germline J gene provides the missing end. The chain joins TRBV13-1 to TRBJ1-6; 9 positions agree with TRBD1. TRBJ1-6 carries the ORF label, with uncertain function. Germline values: CDR1 NSHNY, CDR2 SYGAGN. This CDR3 spans 15 amino acids. Trimming removed 4 bases from V and 7 bases from J; junction bases left unmatched: 6. The CDR3 loop reads CASSPGQGGNSPLYF. Incomplete CDR3 DNA: TGTGCCAGCAGTCCGGGACAGGGAGGGAATTCGCCC.

For this clone: The germline and genes are mouse ones. The CDR3 end falls 4 residues outside the read, so it is completed with the germline J gene. The V call is TRBV1, the J call TRBJ2-1; weak D call: TRBD1 (5 bases). The V gene lost 1 base and the J gene lost 4 bases, with 8 bases spanning the gap. CDR3 size: 14 residues. From germline, CDR1 is NSQYPW and CDR2 LRSPGD (reference sequence). Partial CDR3 DNA: TGCACCTGCAGTGCAGGGACAAAATATGCT. As protein: CTCSAGTKYA. The full CDR3 sequence reads CTCSAGTKYAEQFF.

Many counts were recorded for this clone. The genes and germline here are from mouse. The read stops 4 residues short of the end of the CDR3; the missing end is completed from the germline J gene. The V and J genes are TRBV13-3 and TRBJ2-1; TRBD2 agrees at 11 bases. The germline V gene encodes CDR1 NNHDY and CDR2 SYVADS. The CDR3 extends over 15 amino acids. V dropped 5 bases and J dropped 4; count of bases not matched to a gene: 5. The CDR3 loop reads CASRVRDWGYAEQFF. The sequenced part of the CDR3 DNA is TGTGCCAGCAGAGTCCGGGACTGGGGGTATGCT.

Comment on this clone: Gene names denote mouse genes. The read terminates 4 residues before the CDR3 end, so the remaining end is supplied by the germline J gene. The chain links TRBV1 to TRBJ2-5; 7 bases map to TRBD2. Germline CDR1 reads NSQYPW; CDR2 reads LRSPGD (reference sequence). The CDR3 consists of 14 residues. CDR3 bases read: TGCACCTGCAGTGCAGATGACTGGGTAGAC. It is translated as CTCSADDWVD. The CDR3 in its entirety is CTCSADDWVDTQYF.

This clone was detected a few times. Gene names denote mouse genes. The read terminates 4 residues before the CDR3 end, so the remaining end is supplied by the germline J gene. V gene TRBV5 combines with J gene TRBJ1-2, with TRBD1 identical over 7 bases. The CDR3 totals 13 residues. Trimming removed 4 bases from V and 4 bases from J; junction bases left unmatched: 3. Germline V gene lookup returns CDR1 LGHNA and CDR2 YNLKQL (reference sequence). The CDR3 DNA, read in part, is TGTGCCAGCAGCCCGACAGGGCTCTCC. Its protein is CASSPTGLS. The whole CDR3 protein reads CASSPTGLSDYTF.

This clone was seen only a few times. At residue 13, the TCRdb protein departs from the DNA translation, so the protein shown here was derived from the DNA itself. The germline and genes are mouse ones. The sequence runs out 3 residues before the end of the CDR3; the remainder is reconstructed from the germline J gene. This chain connects TRBV19 to TRBJ1-6; D perhaps matches TRBD1 (5 bases). TRBJ1-6 is an ORF, with its function uncertain. The V end was cut by 4 bases, the J end by 0 bases, with 11 bases between. Germline-derived CDR1 and CDR2 are FNHDT and SITEND (reference sequence). The CDR3 has 16 amino acids. The CDR3 loop reads CASSHRINSYNSPLYF. The DNA read from the CDR3 is TGTGCCAGCAGTCACAGGATCAATTCCTATAATTCGCCC.

In regard to this clone: All gene names here are mouse names. The CDR3 extends 4 residues past the end of the read, so its final part is completed from the germline J gene. The rearrangement joins TRBV19 to TRBJ2-7, with 7 positions matching TRBD1. The CDR3 is 13 residues long. Per the germline V gene, CDR1 is FNHDT and CDR2 is SITEND (reference sequence). The trim removed 3 bases at V and 3 bases at J, leaving 3 bases unmatched. The CDR3 sequence: CASSTRDSYEQYF. Incomplete CDR3 DNA: TGTGCCAGCAGTACCCGGGACAGCTAT.

Comment on this clone: Genes and germline come from the mouse. The CDR3 DNA, read in part, is TGTGCCAGCGGTGGGGACAGGGGAGGAGACACA. Protein: CASGGDRGGDT. The entire CDR3 protein reads CASGGDRGGDTEVFF. V usage is TRBV13-2 and J usage is TRBJ1-1; 10 bases are shared with TRBD1. The read terminates 4 residues ahead of where the CDR3 ends, so the germline J gene completes it. Germline values: CDR1 NNHNN, CDR2 SYGAGS (reference sequence). With V trimmed by 3 bases and J by 3 bases, 5 bases remained unmatched. The CDR3 runs 15 residues.

Comments on this clone: Mouse germline and gene names are used. The missing CDR3 end, 4 residues past where the read stops, is filled in from the germline J gene. This rearrangement joins TRBV17 to TRBJ2-4; 10 nucleotides align to TRBD1. The CDR3 is 15 amino acids. Germline V gene data show CDR1 as MNHDT and CDR2 as YYDKIL. After removal of 6 bases from V and 1 base from J, the junction contained 4 bases not matched to a gene. The CDR3 loop reads CASRGQGSGQNTLYF. The CDR3 DNA, read in part, is TGTGCTAGCAGGGGACAGGGGAGTGGTCAAAAC.